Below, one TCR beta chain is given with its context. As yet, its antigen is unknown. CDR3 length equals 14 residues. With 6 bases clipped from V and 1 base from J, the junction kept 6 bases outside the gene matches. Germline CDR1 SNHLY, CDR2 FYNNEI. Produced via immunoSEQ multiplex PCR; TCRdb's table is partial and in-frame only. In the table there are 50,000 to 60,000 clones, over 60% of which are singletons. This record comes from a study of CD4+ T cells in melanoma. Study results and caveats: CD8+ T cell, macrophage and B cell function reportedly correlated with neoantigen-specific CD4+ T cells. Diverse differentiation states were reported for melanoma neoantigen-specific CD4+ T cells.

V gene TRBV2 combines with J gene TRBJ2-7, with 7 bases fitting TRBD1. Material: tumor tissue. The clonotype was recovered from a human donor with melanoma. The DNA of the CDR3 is TGTGCCAGCAGGTACAGGGGACATTCCTACGAGCAGTACTTC. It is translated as CASRYRGHSYEQYF.